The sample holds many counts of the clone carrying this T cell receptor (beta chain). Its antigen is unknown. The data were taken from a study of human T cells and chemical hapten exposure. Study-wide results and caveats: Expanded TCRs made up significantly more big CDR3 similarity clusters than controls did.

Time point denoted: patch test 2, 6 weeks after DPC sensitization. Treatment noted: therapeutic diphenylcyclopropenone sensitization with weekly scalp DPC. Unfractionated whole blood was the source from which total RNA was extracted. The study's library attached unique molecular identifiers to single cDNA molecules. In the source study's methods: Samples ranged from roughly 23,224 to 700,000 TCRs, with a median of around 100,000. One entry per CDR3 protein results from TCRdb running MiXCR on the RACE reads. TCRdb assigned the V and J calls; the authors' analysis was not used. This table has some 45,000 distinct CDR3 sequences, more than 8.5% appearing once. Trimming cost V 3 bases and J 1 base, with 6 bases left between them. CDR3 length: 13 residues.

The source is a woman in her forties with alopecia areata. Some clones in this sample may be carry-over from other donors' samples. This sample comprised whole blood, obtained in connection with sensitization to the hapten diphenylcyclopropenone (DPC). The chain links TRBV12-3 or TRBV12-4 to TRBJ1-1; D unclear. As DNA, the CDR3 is TGTGCCAGCAGTTTTAAGGAGAACACTGAAGCTTTCTTT. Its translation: CASSFKENTEAFF.